The following is a T cell receptor beta chain sequence with its context. Per the authors' pipeline: From reference gene primer amplification, estimates of nucleated cell counts were derived. Data came from immunoSEQ multiplex PCR; TCRdb stores just in-frame clones and leaves some out. D and trimming come from the DNA, and the V and J calls and clone size come from that table. The repertoire has approximately 180,000 clones, around 85% of them found once; the top ten carry 15% to 20%. These data come from a study of blood T cell repertoires in COVID-19. Study-wide background: Donors in the United States, Italy and Spain gave samples during acute or convalescent COVID-19. Sample material is recorded as cDNA or gDNA derived from T cells, B-cell-depleted T cells, or PBMCs.

The germline gives CDR1 SGHTA, CDR2 FQGNSA. The ends were cut back, 4 bases at V and 4 bases at J, with 10 bases in the middle. The CDR3 has 13 residues. Recruited during active infection, patients (from Seattle) were subsequently followed longitudinally. Source material: peripheral blood. The sequence derives from a person between 70 and 80 years old with COVID-19, enrolled during active disease. The V gene is TRBV7-2, the J gene TRBJ1-1, with D uncertain. CDR3 protein: CASSSTPGTEAFF. The CDR3 nucleotides are TGTGCCAGCAGCTCGACCCCAGGCACTGAAGCTTTCTTT.